The 18 T cell receptor beta chains listed next were all sequenced from one sample in a study of blood T cell repertoires in COVID-19. Some clones are missing from TCRdb's copy, which holds only in-frame ones; the method was immunoSEQ multiplex PCR. The table includes around 210,000 clones, roughly 85% detected once. Input material: peripheral blood. These receptors were obtained from a man aged 50 or older with COVID-19, enrolled during active disease.

The CDR3 here is CASRRGTNYGYTF. The CDR3 nucleotides are TGTGCCAGCAGGCGAGGGACTAACTATGGCTACACCTTC. J is TRBJ1-2 and V is TRBV12-3 or TRBV12-4; D uncertain. There are 13 residues in the CDR3. V was shortened by 6 bases and J by 0 bases, with 8 bases between the two germline ends.

This chain links TRBV7-8 with TRBJ2-2; 7 nucleotides line up with TRBD2. Looked up from germline, CDR1 is SGHVS and CDR2 is FQNEAQ. J was trimmed by 3 bases and V by 3 bases; bases with no gene match: 4. This CDR3 has 15 residues. CDR3 in amino acids: CASSFGGRDTGELFF. The CDR3 coding sequence is TGTGCCAGCAGCTTTGGGGGGAGGGACACCGGGGAGCTGTTTTTT. The full variable domain, in which reference TRBV7-8 and TRBJ2-2 provide the parts outside the CDR3, is GAGVSQSPRYKVAKRGQDVALRCDPISGHVSLFWYQQALGQGPEFLTYFQNEAQLDKSGLPSDRFFAERPEGSVSTLKIQRTQQEDSAVYLCASSFGGRDTGELFFGEGSRLTVL.

V is TRBV2 and J is TRBJ1-1, with D possibly being TRBD1 (6 bases). This CDR3 contains 13 residues. CDR1 and CDR2 (germline): SNHLY, FYNNEI. V shed 11 bases and J shed 4 bases, with 17 bases lying between them. The CDR3 DNA follows: TGTGCCGAAAAGGGGGGGTTGGGCACTGAAGCTTTCTTT. Translated: CAEKGGLGTEAFF. Supplemented by reference TRBV2 and TRBJ1-1, the full variable domain reads EPEVTQTPSHQVTQMGQEVILRCVPISNHLYFYWYRQILGQKVEFLVSFYNNEISEKSEIFDDQFSVERPDGSNFTLKIRSTKLEDSAMYFCAEKGGLGTEAFFGQGTRLTVV.

The chain is built from TRBV25-1 and TRBJ1-5; 10 nucleotides align to TRBD1. The CDR3 has 15 amino acids. The germline CDR1 and CDR2 sequences are MGHDK and SYGVNS. V was pared by 4 bases and J by 2 bases, with 2 bases of the junction left unmatched. CDR3 sequence: CASSGGQGRNQPQHF. CDR3 sequence (DNA): TGTGCCAGCAGTGGGGGACAGGGGCGCAATCAGCCCCAGCATTTT.

This clone was counted only a few times. The chain joins TRBV4-2 to TRBJ2-1, with 9 bases identical to TRBD2. Germline assignment: CDR1 LGHNA and CDR2 YNFKEQ. With 0 bases clipped from V and 0 bases from J, the junction kept 12 bases outside the gene matches. The CDR3 is 20 residues long. In DNA form, the CDR3 reads TGTGCCAGCAGCCAAGAAGGGCTAGCGGGGCACCCTGCCTCCTACAATGAGCAGTTCTTC. Protein sequence: CASSQEGLAGHPASYNEQFF.

The V call is TRBV5-4, the J call TRBJ2-7; the match to TRBD1 covers 9 bases. After removal of 1 base from V and 1 base from J, the junction contained 6 bases not matched to a gene. Germline V gene lookup returns CDR1 SGHNT and CDR2 YYREEE (reference sequence). This CDR3 region has 16 residues. The CDR3 bases are TGTGCCAGCAGCTTGTTTGGGACAGGGAATTCCTACGAGCAGTACTTC. It is translated as CASSLFGTGNSYEQYF. The complete variable domain, with remaining parts taken from reference TRBV5-4 and TRBJ2-7, reads ETGVTQSPTHLIKTRGQQVTLRCSSQSGHNTVSWYQQALGQGPQFIFQYYREEENGRGNFPPRFSGLQFPNYSSELNVNALELDDSALYLCASSLFGTGNSYEQYFGPGTRLTVT.

The chain uses TRBV28 and TRBJ1-2; 7 bases match TRBD1. The CDR3 has 13 amino acids. Trimming cost V 6 bases and J 4 bases; bases outside gene matches: 5. Germline V lookup: CDR1 MDHEN, CDR2 SYDVKM. In DNA, the CDR3 is TGTGCCAGCAGCCCGGGACAGCCCTATGGCTACACCTTC. Amino acid sequence: CASSPGQPYGYTF.

This chain joins TRBV2 and TRBJ1-2; D possibly corresponds to TRBD1 (6 bases). V gave up 0 bases and J gave up 6 bases, with 8 bases separating them. CDR1 is SNHLY and CDR2 is FYNNEI in the germline V gene. There are 13 residues in the CDR3. The CDR3 region is CASSEARGHGYTF. Here the CDR3 DNA reads TGTGCCAGCAGTGAAGCCAGGGGACATGGCTACACCTTC.

This clone showed up just once. The chain uses TRBV18 and TRBJ2-2, with a weak D call TRBD2 (7 bases). Trimming removed 2 bases at V and 0 bases at J, with 13 bases between. CDR1 KGHSH and CDR2 LQKENI come from the germline V gene. CDR3 size: 17 residues. DNA of the CDR3: TGTGCCAGCTCACCAACCCGGGGGGCCGCGAACACCGGGGAGCTGTTTTTT. It yields the protein CASSPTRGAANTGELFF.

The genes are TRBV4-2 and TRBJ2-1; 8 nucleotides line up with TRBD1. The CDR3 has 15 residues. Germline lookup yields CDR1 LGHNA and CDR2 YNFKEQ. J gave up 8 bases and V 1 base, and 7 bases lay outside the gene matches. The CDR3 reads CASSQVSQGADEQFF. For the CDR3, the DNA is TGTGCCAGCAGCCAAGTAAGTCAGGGGGCGGATGAGCAGTTCTTC.

The chain carries TRBV24-1 and TRBJ1-1; D is ambiguous. Looked up from germline, CDR1 is KGHDR and CDR2 is SFDVKD. This CDR3 is built from 14 residues. Trimming took off 3 bases at V and 3 bases at J, with 10 bases between the two ends. Written as DNA, the CDR3 is TGTGCCACCAGTGATCACGGGAGAGACACTGAAGCTTTCTTT. Amino acids: CATSDHGRDTEAFF.

Here the CDR3 reads CASSQAEGEPQHF. Written as DNA, the CDR3 is TGTGCCAGCTCACAGGCGGAAGGGGAGCCCCAGCATTTT. V gene TRBV18 combines with J gene TRBJ1-5; D may be TRBD1 (5 bases). The CDR3 spans 13 residues. Germline CDR1 is KGHSH and CDR2 is LQKENI. V was clipped by 4 bases and J by 8 bases, with 12 bases between them.

This chain connects TRBV5-4 to TRBJ1-6, with TRBD1 identical over 7 bases. V shed 4 bases and J 7 bases; nucleotides not matched to a gene: 11. The germline V gene encodes CDR1 SGHNT and CDR2 YYREEE (reference sequence). There are 16 residues in the CDR3. CDR3 amino acids: CASSRGGGRGNSPLHF. As DNA, the CDR3 is TGTGCCAGCAGCAGAGGAGGTGGCAGGGGGAATTCACCCCTCCACTTT.

The genes are TRBV18 and TRBJ1-1; 7 bases match TRBD1. J lost 0 bases, V lost 7 bases, and 2 bases had no gene match. Germline CDR1 is KGHSH and CDR2 is LQKENI. This CDR3 contains 13 residues. DNA for the CDR3: TGTGCCAGCTTCGGACAGGTGAACACTGAAGCTTTCTTT. This sequence encodes CASFGQVNTEAFF.

This clone came up a few times. This chain uses TRBV25-1 with TRBJ2-5; no clear D gene. Trimming took 7 bases from V and 1 from J, leaving 10 bases between them. The CDR3 runs to 13 residues. Germline V gives CDR1 MGHDK, CDR2 SYGVNS. CDR3 bases: TGTGCCAGCATAGTATCGGGCCAAGAGACCCAGTACTTC. This translates into CASIVSGQETQYF.

The rearrangement links TRBV6-1 to TRBJ2-3; weak D call: TRBD2 (5 bases). Germline V gene sequence: CDR1 MNHNS, CDR2 SASEGT. CDR3 size: 16 residues. V lost 4 bases to trimming and J lost 4 bases, with 18 bases between them. The CDR3 bases are TGTGCCAGCAGTGCGGGGAGTAGTAGGGCGGCAGATACGCAGTATTTT. It specifies CASSAGSSRAADTQYF.

V usage is TRBV5-1 and J usage is TRBJ2-7; 7 bases are shared with TRBD1. Germline values: CDR1 SGHRS, CDR2 YFSETQ. CDR3 length: 11 residues. V gave up 3 bases and J gave up 6 bases; unmatched junction bases: 0. In DNA, the CDR3 is TGCGCCAGCAGCTGGGACAGCGAGCAGTACTTC. Its translation is CASSWDSEQYF.

The V gene is TRBV9, the J gene TRBJ2-2; perhaps TRBD2 as D (6 bases). Germline values: CDR1 SGDLS, CDR2 YYNGEE. Deletions cut 4 bases from V and 0 bases from J, with 13 bases between. The CDR3 runs to 16 residues. CDR3 loop: CASSPHPGANTGELFF. CDR3 nucleotides: TGTGCCAGCAGCCCTCACCCGGGGGCGAACACCGGGGAGCTGTTTTTT.